This TCR beta chain is drawn from a study of blood T cell repertoires in COVID-19. Study-level background: Samples of COVID-19 (acute and convalescent) were obtained from the United States, Italy and Spain.

Per the original methods: Reference gene primer amplification gave nucleated cell count estimates. The method was immunoSEQ multiplex PCR; TCRdb's version includes in-frame clones alone and lacks a portion of them. The DNA gave D and trimming, while V, J and clone size come from that table. The sample has roughly 320,000 clones, around 85% seen once. The CDR3 covers 15 residues. Per the germline V gene, CDR1 is WNHNN and CDR2 is SYGVQD (reference sequence). The V end was cut by 0 bases, the J end by 1 base, with 9 bases between. Sequenced input: peripheral blood. J is TRBJ1-1 and V is TRBV10-1; D may be TRBD1 (5 bases). The clonotype originates from a human donor in a cohort sampled during active COVID-19. The CDR3, as DNA: TGCGCCAGCAGTGAGTCGCGGGGGTCGAACACTGAAGCTTTCTTT. Residues: CASSESRGSNTEAFF.